The T cell receptor beta chain under discussion was sequenced for a study of blood T cell repertoires in COVID-19. Study summary: Some COVID-19 samples were acute and others convalescent; all came from the United States, Italy and Spain. T cells, B-cell-depleted T cells, or PBMCs provided the cDNA or gDNA that served as material.

V lost 6 bases and J lost 4, with 16 bases in between. The CDR3 has 14 residues. The V gene's germline CDR1 is SQVTM and CDR2 ANQGSEA. Here immunoSEQ multiplex PCR was the method, and the copy in TCRdb shows in-frame clones only, minus some. The table shows some 120,000 clones, with approximately 80% occurring only once. Sequencing was performed on peripheral blood. The chain recombines TRBV29-1 with TRBJ1-5, with D tentatively TRBD1 (5 bases). This TCR came from a woman in her forties or fifties with acute or convalescent COVID-19. The CDR3 sequence: CSVNTGPKNQPQHF. The CDR3 DNA follows: TGCAGCGTAAACACAGGCCCCAAAAATCAGCCCCAGCATTTT.